This entry lists 30 T cell receptor beta chains sequenced from one sample in a study of blood T cell repertoires in COVID-19. Repertoires were generated with immunoSEQ multiplex PCR, while TCRdb's copy carries only in-frame clones and drops some. The sample has roughly 340,000 clones; about 90% are singletons. The sequenced sample consisted of peripheral blood. The receptors come from a woman younger than 35 who had recovered from COVID-19.

The chain joins TRBV6-2 or TRBV6-3 to TRBJ1-4; TRBD1 is a possible D gene (5 bases). V was clipped by 4 bases and J by 0 bases, with 6 bases between them. The CDR3 is made up of 14 amino acids. The germline gives CDR1 MNHEY, CDR2 SVGEGT. The CDR3 region has the DNA TGTGCCAGCAGTTTGACAGCAACTAATGAAAAACTGTTTTTT. It encodes CASSLTATNEKLFF.

J is TRBJ1-1 and V is TRBV28; the D is unclear. Germline-derived CDR1 and CDR2 are MDHEN and SYDVKM. This CDR3 contains 12 residues. The V and J ends lost 8 bases and 4 bases respectively, with 11 bases between them. DNA for the CDR3: TGTGCCAGCTCTGGAGGGCCCACTGAAGCTTTCTTT. This encodes CASSGGPTEAFF.

This chain uses TRBV2 with TRBJ1-5; maybe TRBD1 (6 bases). The germline CDR1 and CDR2 sequences are SNHLY and FYNNEI. Trimming took 1 base from V and 2 from J, leaving 9 bases between them. CDR3 size: 15 residues. CDR3 DNA sequence: TGTGCCAGCAGTGAAGAGGGGGGGGGCAATCAGCCCCAGCATTTT. It translates to CASSEEGGGNQPQHF.

The CDR3 DNA reads as TGTGCCAGCAGCCAAGGTGGACTAGCGGGAGGCGACTCCTACGAGCAGTACGTC. It specifies CASSQGGLAGGDSYEQYV. The chain has TRBV6-2 or TRBV6-3 and TRBJ2-7, with 14 positions matching TRBD2. V shed 6 bases, J shed 0 bases, and the junction held 10 bases outside the gene matches. The CDR3 runs 18 residues. Germline V lookup: CDR1 MNHEY, CDR2 SVGEGT.

The chain employs TRBV19 and TRBJ1-2; 7 bases are a match to TRBD1. The CDR3 extends over 16 amino acids. The J segment lost 5 bases and the V segment lost 4 bases, leaving 13 bases of the junction unmatched. Germline V gene sequence: CDR1 LNHDA, CDR2 SQIVND (reference sequence). CDR3 DNA sequence: TGTGCCAGTAGTAGCCGGACAGGTTCCGCTTTTTATGGCTACACCTTC. Translated, it gives CASSSRTGSAFYGYTF. The variable domain in full, completed from reference TRBV19 and TRBJ1-2, reads DGGITQSPKYLFRKEGQNVTLSCEQNLNHDAMYWYRQDPGQGLRLIYYSQIVNDFQKGDIAEGYSVSREKKESFPLTVTSAQKNPTAFYLCASSSRTGSAFYGYTFGSGTRLTVV.

The chain carries TRBV20-1 and TRBJ2-3, with TRBD1 matching over 10 bases. The CDR3 has 15 amino acids. Unmatched junction bases numbered 4, after V lost 3 bases and J lost 1 base. Looked up from germline, CDR1 is DFQATT and CDR2 is SNEGSKA (reference sequence). CDR3 sequence reads: CSASRDRGRTDTQYF. The CDR3 DNA is TGCAGTGCTAGTAGGGACAGGGGTCGCACAGATACGCAGTATTTT.

The chain recombines TRBV29-1 with TRBJ2-1; D is undetermined. The germline gives CDR1 SQVTM, CDR2 ANQGSEA. Trimming removed 6 bases from V and 8 bases from J, with 14 bases in between. The CDR3 contains 12 residues. CDR3 protein: CSVSRRGDEQFF. CDR3 nucleotide sequence: TGCAGCGTATCAAGGCGAGGCGATGAGCAGTTCTTC.

This clone came up once. The J gene is TRBJ1-1, the V gene TRBV19, with D tentatively TRBD1 (5 bases). Looked up from germline, CDR1 is LNHDA and CDR2 is SQIVND (reference sequence). V lost 3 bases to trimming and J lost 1 base, with 18 bases between them. This CDR3 region has 17 residues. The CDR3 is CASSMGPTRVPNTEAFF. Written as DNA, the CDR3 is TGTGCCAGTAGTATGGGGCCGACGCGAGTACCGAACACTGAAGCTTTCTTT.

The chain recombines TRBV6-2 or TRBV6-3 with TRBJ2-2; 8 bases match TRBD2. CDR3 length: 15 residues. CDR1 is MNHEY, CDR2 SVGEGT, per germline. J was trimmed by 6 bases and V by 4 bases; bases with no gene match: 7. CDR3 sequence reads: CASSSSGRVSGELFF. The CDR3 coding sequence is TGTGCCAGCAGTTCCAGCGGGAGAGTTTCCGGGGAGCTGTTTTTT.

The chain joins TRBV5-8 to TRBJ2-3; D possibly corresponds to TRBD1 (6 bases). The V gene lost 1 base and the J gene lost 3 bases, with 12 bases spanning the gap. CDR1 is SGHTS and CDR2 is YDEGEE in the germline V gene. The length of the CDR3 is 15 residues. CDR3 coding DNA: TGTGCCAGCAGCTTGACAGGGTGGGGGACAGATACGCAGTATTTT. This sequence encodes CASSLTGWGTDTQYF.

This clone was counted a single time. The chain links TRBV19 to TRBJ1-2, with D perhaps matching TRBD1 (5 bases). From germline, CDR1 is LNHDA and CDR2 SQIVND (reference sequence). The CDR3 sequence is 13 residues long. CDR3 loop: CVGSGGAGYGYTF. The CDR3 DNA follows: TGTGTCGGTTCGGGAGGGGCTGGCTATGGCTACACCTTC.

V usage is TRBV7-2 and J usage is TRBJ1-1; D is unclear. Germline V gene sequence: CDR1 SGHTA, CDR2 FQGNSA. The CDR3 sequence is 15 residues long. Trimming took off 4 bases at V and 6 bases at J, with 18 bases between the two ends. The CDR3 DNA follows: TGTGCCAGCAGCTCTTCATCAGCGGGGTGGGCTGAAGCTTTCTTT. Encoded protein: CASSSSSAGWAEAFF.

This CDR3 reads CATRPGHSNTEAFF. CDR3 bases: TGTGCCACCAGACCGGGACATTCGAACACTGAAGCTTTCTTT. The rearrangement links TRBV24-1 to TRBJ1-1, with D maybe TRBD1 (6 bases). The CDR3 is 14 amino acids. Germline CDR1 and CDR2: KGHDR and SFDVKD. V lost 7 bases and J lost 1, with 12 bases in between.

CDR3 DNA sequence: TGTGCCAGCAGGGCCGCTAGGCGAAATAGCAATCAGCCCCAGCATTTT. Amino acid sequence: CASRAARRNSNQPQHF. This rearrangement joins TRBV2 to TRBJ1-5; D is uncertain. Deletions cut 6 bases from V and 0 bases from J, with 15 bases between. In germline, CDR1 is SNHLY, CDR2 FYNNEI. The CDR3 consists of 16 residues. Full variable domain (outside the CDR3, taken from reference TRBV2 and TRBJ1-5): EPEVTQTPSHQVTQMGQEVILRCVPISNHLYFYWYRQILGQKVEFLVSFYNNEISEKSEIFDDQFSVERPDGSNFTLKIRSTKLEDSAMYFCASRAARRNSNQPQHFGDGTRLSIL.

The chain uses TRBV20-1 and TRBJ2-1; 10 bases fit TRBD2. The CDR3 length is 15 residues. Germline CDR1 is DFQATT and CDR2 is SNEGSKA (reference sequence). V was pared by 3 bases and J by 7 bases, with 9 bases of the junction left unmatched. CDR3 in DNA: TGCAGTGCTAGTCGGGCTAGCGGGAGAGGGAATGAGCAGTTCTTC. As protein: CSASRASGRGNEQFF.

This chain links TRBV25-1 with TRBJ2-2; possibly TRBD1 for D (7 bases). CDR3 length equals 16 residues. Trimming removed 1 base from V and 6 bases from J, with 15 bases in between. Germline assignment: CDR1 MGHDK and CDR2 SYGVNS. DNA for the CDR3: TGTGCCAGCAGTGAATCCGACAGGGAGCGGGCCGGGGAGCTGTTTTTT. This sequence encodes CASSESDRERAGELFF.

In this sample, this clone turned up once. The chain recombines TRBV19 with TRBJ2-1; D is ambiguous. The germline V gene encodes CDR1 LNHDA and CDR2 SQIVND (reference sequence). Trimming shortened V by 5 bases and J by 7 bases, and 15 bases separated the two germline ends. The CDR3 runs to 14 residues. CDR3 sequence reads: CASSESRNRNEQFF. The CDR3 nucleotides read TGTGCCAGTAGTGAGTCGCGGAATAGGAATGAGCAGTTCTTC.

This rearrangement joins TRBV3-1 (or the pseudogene TRBV3-2) to TRBJ2-5; 11 positions agree with TRBD2. With 4 bases clipped from V and 5 bases from J, the junction kept 27 bases outside the gene matches. This CDR3 contains 22 residues. Germline CDR1 LGHDT, CDR2 YNNKEL (reference sequence). CDR3 coding DNA: TGTGCCAGCAGCCTATTAGCGACTAGCGGGATGAGGGAACTCTGGGAGACGGAGACCCAGTACTTC. Protein product: CASSLLATSGMRELWETETQYF.

The chain has TRBV10-3 and TRBJ2-1; possible D gene TRBD1, 5 bases. This CDR3 has 14 amino acids. Trimming removed 6 bases from V and 0 bases from J, with 9 bases in between. Germline V gene lookup returns CDR1 ENHRY and CDR2 SYGVKD. The CDR3 bases are TGTGCCATCAGGGACACCAACTCCTACAATGAGCAGTTCTTC. Its translation: CAIRDTNSYNEQFF.

The chain uses TRBV23-1 and TRBJ2-7, with TRBD1 identical over 9 bases. TRBV23-1 is treated as an ORF (open reading frame) with a function not yet certain. The J segment lost 1 base and the V segment lost 4 bases, leaving 8 bases of the junction unmatched. CDR3 length: 16 residues. DNA for the CDR3: TGCGCCAGCAGTCCACTTGACAGGGGGAAATCCTACGAGCAGTACGTC. It yields the protein CASSPLDRGKSYEQYV.

The chain carries TRBV5-1 and TRBJ2-1; 7 positions agree with TRBD2. Trimming removed 4 bases from V and 6 bases from J; junction bases left unmatched: 13. Looked up from germline, CDR1 is SGHRS and CDR2 is YFSETQ. The CDR3 is 16 amino acids. The CDR3 protein is CASSLEAGAGFNEQFF. The CDR3 nucleotides read TGCGCCAGCAGCCTGGAGGCGGGAGCGGGGTTCAATGAGCAGTTCTTC.

The rearrangement links TRBV27 to TRBJ2-1; 9 positions agree with TRBD2. Trimming removed 3 bases from V and 11 bases from J; junction bases left unmatched: 23. This CDR3 region has 19 residues. The germline CDR1 and CDR2 sequences are MNHEY and SMNVEV (reference sequence). The CDR3, as DNA: TGTGCCAGCAGTTTCGATAACGAGGGGTTTAGTAGCGGGAGAAGTAAGCAGTTCTTC. Its protein is CASSFDNEGFSSGRSKQFF.

V and J are TRBV4-1 and TRBJ1-1; D is possibly TRBD1 (6 bases). Germline-derived CDR1 and CDR2 are MGHRA and YSYEKL. The CDR3 loop spans 16 amino acids. The V gene lost 3 bases and the J gene lost 1 base, with 15 bases spanning the gap. CDR3 sequence: CASSQGAEGRNTEAFF. In nucleotides, the CDR3 is TGCGCCAGCAGCCAGGGGGCAGAGGGAAGGAACACTGAAGCTTTCTTT.

The CDR3: CASSQVGDRGPNEKLFF. The CDR3 nucleotides are TGTGCCAGCAGCCAAGTGGGGGACAGGGGTCCTAATGAAAAACTGTTTTTT. This sequence joins TRBV3-1 (or the pseudogene TRBV3-2) and TRBJ1-4, with 10 positions matching TRBD1. The germline V gene has CDR1 LGHDT and CDR2 YNNKEL (reference sequence). Trimming at V came to 1 base and at J to 3 bases, leaving 5 bases not matched to a gene. This CDR3 is 17 amino acids long.

The rearrangement links TRBV18 to TRBJ1-5, with 9 positions matching TRBD1. The CDR3 has 15 residues. Germline V gives CDR1 KGHSH, CDR2 LQKENI. V lost 3 bases, J lost 6 bases, and 6 bases stayed unmatched. CDR3 coding DNA: TGTGCCAGCTCACCGGGACAGGGAATCGGTCAGCCCCAGCATTTT. Its protein product is CASSPGQGIGQPQHF.

V is TRBV5-6 and J is TRBJ2-3, with 8 bases fitting TRBD2. CDR3 size: 14 residues. J gave up 3 bases and V 4 bases, and 4 bases lay outside the gene matches. Germline-derived CDR1 and CDR2 are SGHDT and YYEEEE. The CDR3 here is CASSQVAGTDTQYF. The CDR3 DNA follows: TGTGCCAGCAGCCAGGTAGCGGGAACAGATACGCAGTATTTT.

This clone was recorded a few times. The gene calls are TRBV6-6 and TRBJ1-5, with 11 bases identical to TRBD1. CDR1 MNHNY and CDR2 SVGAGI come from the germline V gene (reference sequence). V dropped 0 bases and J dropped 6; count of bases not matched to a gene: 4. The CDR3 covers 16 residues. CDR3 loop: CASSYSGGQGAQPQHF. CDR3 bases: TGTGCCAGCAGTTACTCCGGCGGACAGGGGGCTCAGCCCCAGCATTTT.

This chain connects TRBV4-3 to TRBJ2-1, with TRBD2 matching 13 bases. The CDR3 runs 17 residues. Unmatched junction bases numbered 11, after V lost 5 bases and J lost 7 bases. Per the germline V gene, CDR1 is LGHNA and CDR2 is YSLEER. The CDR3 loop is CASSYGLAGVWGNEQFF. For the CDR3, the DNA is TGCGCCAGCAGCTACGGACTAGCGGGAGTTTGGGGGAATGAGCAGTTCTTC.

V is TRBV11-3 and J is TRBJ2-3, with TRBD2 matching 7 bases. The junction had 16 bases not matched to a gene; V was cut back by 4 bases and J by 0 bases. This CDR3 comprises 19 residues. Germline V gene sequence: CDR1 SGHNT, CDR2 YENEEA. The CDR3 sequence: CASSSATIAGLRSTDTQYF. The CDR3 region has the DNA TGTGCCAGCAGCTCCGCAACAATAGCGGGTCTGAGGAGCACAGATACGCAGTATTTT.

The chain employs TRBV7-2 and TRBJ1-6, with TRBD1 matching over 7 bases. Germline V gene data show CDR1 as SGHTA and CDR2 as FQGNSA. The CDR3 extends over 15 amino acids. J was trimmed by 7 bases and V by 6 bases; bases with no gene match: 9. The CDR3 nucleotides read TGTGCCAGCAGACCACGGACAGGACGAAATTCACCCCTCCACTTT. This translates into CASRPRTGRNSPLHF.